Detailed here is one T cell receptor (beta chain). This clone's antigen is unknown. The sample holds no much larger clone one base away, and base qualities are not on file. Participants in the prospective study were aged 18 to 89 years, lived in 20 to 30 United States geographic areas, and enrolled through a virtual design. In the prospective study, participants were assigned to cohorts based on the clinical history participants reported in a screening survey and a study questionnaire. ImmuneRACE Cohort 3 recovered participants were defined by two consecutive negative NP/OP PCR tests, healthcare professional clearance, or symptom resolution. Mobile phlebotomists in the prospective study collected whole blood, serum and a nasopharyngeal or oropharyngeal swab from every participant. Additional blood draws and questionnaires over an approximately two-month period could optionally be provided by prospective study participants. Before DNA extraction, blood samples from the prospective study were shipped at room temperature or frozen.

This entry belongs to a study of blood T cell repertoires in COVID-19 (TCRdb year 2020). Looking at the study overall: Samples covering the acute and convalescent phases of COVID-19 were provided by collaborators in the United States, Italy and Spain. The material from the prospective study consisted of cDNA or gDNA derived from T cells, B-cell-depleted T cells, or PBMCs. Subjects who had been exposed to COVID-19, were actively infected with it, or had recovered from it provided the deeply sampled blood TCRbeta repertoires that made up the dataset. The repertoires were released in a freely available public database intended as a resource for research on the immune response to SARS-CoV-2. The samples were drawn from two sources: the first 160 participants of the ongoing ImmuneRACE study, and 1,200 or so subjects contributed by 6 global collaborators. The sample metadata nearly always contained a de-identified subject ID, COVID-19 status, age in years and sex. Where available, HLA class I and class II types were obtained from metadata supplied by the sample provider rather than from assay-based typing.

Broader findings and caveats from the paper: How much clinical and demographic metadata was included differed by source and by participant, and the metadata was provided uncurated.

TCRbeta CDR3 regions were amplified from genomic DNA by means of the immunoSEQ Assay, a bias-controlled multiplex PCR. Regarding the original processing steps: Within the assay, amplification of reference gene primers was used to estimate how many nucleated cells each sample contained. To quantify the absolute abundance of each unique TCRbeta CDR3 rearrangement, sequence reads were collapsed and filtered. For each sample, productive Simpson clonality was calculated as the square root of Simpson's diversity index over productive rearrangements. TCRdb obtained this table from immuneACCESS and retained in-frame rearrangements with V and J assigned. These tables miss some clones; where compared with another copy, unresolved V genes account for less than half of the shortfall, and the remainder is unexplained. The V and J calls and clone size were taken over from that table, and D and trimming were inferred from the DNA. The sample has more than 150,000 clones on record, roughly 87% of them singletons. 9.5% to 12% of the sample rests with the top ten.

For CDR1 and CDR2, the germline V gene lists SGHRS and YFSETQ. Including cysteine and phenylalanine, the CDR3 has 15 amino acids. Kept here is only the CDR3 DNA, which spans 45 bases and is read in frame from base 1. The V end gives up 4 bases and the J end 4 bases, leaving 6 bases in the junction not matched to a gene. The sequence links TRBV5-1 to TRBJ2-5, with TRBD2 matching 11 junction bases. Material for sequencing was PBMCs or T cells enriched from blood (not recorded which). This TCR was recovered from a man aged 45-65 years who had recovered from COVID-19. The CDR3 reads as follows: CASSGGLAAGETQYF. The sequence in DNA is TGCGCCAGCAGCGGGGGACTAGCGGCGGGAGAGACCCAGTACTTC.